This T cell receptor beta chain was found in a study of Ad26.COV2.S vaccination and SARS-CoV-2 variants (TCRdb year 2021). Regarding the research as a whole: Vaccine-arm donors came from COV1001, a multicentre, randomized, double-blind, placebo-controlled phase I-IIa trial of Ad26.COV2.S in healthy adults. Ad26.COV2.S was administered intramuscularly at a dose of 5x10^10 or 1x10^11 viral particles, either as one shot or as two shots given 56 days apart. Sequencing of the TCRbeta repertoire served to evaluate the specificity and breadth of SARS-CoV-2-reactive T cell receptors following Ad26.COV2.S vaccination. The TCR-sequenced set comprised about 32 samples: some 20 Ad26.COV2.S vaccine recipients, 5 placebo recipients and 8 SARS-CoV-2 convalescent individuals. Participants in the trial were split at random into five groups of five each, receiving low-dose or high-dose Ad26.COV2.S once or twice, or else placebo on both occasions. Blinding of investigators to trial group allocation was maintained during experiments and outcome assessment. Summary of the overall study and its limitations: It was noted by the authors that total T cell responses may have been underestimated by the TCR breadth and depth analyses. Ad26.COV2.S recipients had higher spike-specific TCR breadth than placebo recipients (P = 0.0014). After vaccination, spike-specific CD8+ and CD4+ T cell responses were reported to show substantial breadth. Vaccine and placebo recipients had comparable non-spike TCR breadth, which fits with the vaccine containing only spike. The study lacked the statistical power to compare responses across vaccine doses or regimens.

On this clone itself: The specificity of this receptor is unknown. Base qualities were left out, and no much larger clone turns up one base away.

The treatment or condition label, as the study defines it: roughly 19 received Ad26.COV2.S at low or high dose, single or two shots; a few received placebo; per-sample allocation not given. For vaccine and placebo recipients, repertoires were sequenced using samples collected on day 63 after the first injection. In Cohort 1b, 20 to 25 adults aged 18-55 years were enrolled at a single site in Boston, USA, between 29 July and 7 August 2020. As a vaccine, Ad26.COV2.S was a replication-incompetent adenovirus type 26 vector that expressed a prefusion-stabilized SARS-CoV-2 spike protein derived from the original Wuhan strain. The immunoSEQ Assay was used to sequence TCRbeta CDR3 regions. After extraction, genomic DNA underwent amplification by bias-controlled multiplex PCR, followed by high-throughput sequencing. The source study handled its data this way. To quantify the absolute abundance of every unique TCRbeta CDR3 region, sequences were collapsed and filtered. T cell fraction was estimated by normalizing TCRbeta template counts to usable DNA, with usable DNA measured through amplification of reference genes found in all nucleated cells. Repertoire TCRs were annotated as SARS-CoV-2-specific when V gene, CDR3 amino acid sequence and J gene were exactly matched to a known reactive TCR set. MIRA supplied the reference SARS-CoV-2 TCR set, which was filtered for enrichment in COVID-19-positive ImmuneCODE repertoires so that public or cross-reactive TCRs were removed. Using the MIRA antigens, annotated TCRs were further analysed by specific ORF or by position within an ORF. Breadth was defined as the number of annotated unique rearrangements divided by the total number of unique productive rearrangements, and depth was defined as the summed frequency of the annotated unique rearrangements. Two-sided Wilcoxon rank-sum tests were used to compare TCR breadth between groups. TCRdb re-hosts the immuneACCESS table, in-frame sequences only. Its copies lack some clones; in the studies checked, an unresolved V gene accounts for under half of them, and the cause for the rest is not known. V, J and clone size are those of that table, while D and trimming were read from the DNA. Across this sample there are about 320,000 clones, with around 83% seen only once. Under 2% of the sample rests with the top ten.

Via the germline V gene, CDR1 is SGHTA and CDR2 FQGNSA. V has 5 bases trimmed and J has 6 bases trimmed; junction bases matching no gene number 10. Taken from cysteine to phenylalanine, the CDR3 has 15 residues. Of all the DNA, just the CDR3 is kept, 45 bases in frame from base 1. Sequenced here: peripheral blood, sampled in a trial of Ad26.COV2.S vaccine versus placebo. The TCR originated in a person aged 18-65 years who received the Ad26.COV2.S COVID-19 vaccine or a placebo. This chain joins TRBV7-2 to TRBJ1-1, with TRBD1 identical over 9 junction bases. Read as DNA, the sequence is TGTGCCAGCAGCCTAGACCGGGACAGGGTATCTGAAGCTTTCTTT. Its protein product is CASSLDRDRVSEAFF.